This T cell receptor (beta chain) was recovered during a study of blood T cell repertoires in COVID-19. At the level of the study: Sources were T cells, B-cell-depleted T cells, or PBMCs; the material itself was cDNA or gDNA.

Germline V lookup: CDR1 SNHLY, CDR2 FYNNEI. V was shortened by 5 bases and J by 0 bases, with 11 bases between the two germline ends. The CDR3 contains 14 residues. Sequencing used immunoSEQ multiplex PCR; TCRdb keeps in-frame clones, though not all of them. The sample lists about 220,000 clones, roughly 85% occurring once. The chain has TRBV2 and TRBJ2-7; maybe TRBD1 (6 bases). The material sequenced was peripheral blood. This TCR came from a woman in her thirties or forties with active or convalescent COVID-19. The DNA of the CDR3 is TGTGCCAGCAGTCGCCCGGACAGCTCCTACGAGCAGTACTTC. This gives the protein CASSRPDSSYEQYF.